The clone carrying this TCR beta chain has just one count. The data stem from a study of control samples from healthy donors and cancer patients. Trimming pared 6 bases from V and 3 bases from J, leaving 17 bases between. This CDR3 contains 14 residues. Germline V lookup: CDR1 SQVTM, CDR2 ANQGSEA. Sequenced by immunoSEQ multiplex PCR; TCRdb stores in-frame clones only, minus some. The sample yields around 130,000 clones, roughly 89% seen once. The sequenced material came from blood. V usage is TRBV29-1 and J usage is TRBJ1-1, with a weak D call TRBD1 (6 bases). The source of this sequence is a man aged 30-40 years in good health. CDR3 DNA sequence: TGCAGCGTGTCCGGACAGACTACCGACACTGAAGCTTTCTTT. Its translation: CSVSGQTTDTEAFF. Using reference TRBV29-1 and TRBJ1-1 for the parts outside the CDR3, the full variable domain is SAVISQKPSRDICQRGTSLTIQCQVDSQVTMMFWYRQQPGQSLTLIATANQGSEATYESGFVIDKFPISRPNLTFSTLTVSNMSPEDSSIYLCSVSGQTTDTEAFFGQGTRLTVV.